This T cell receptor (beta chain) was profiled in a study of regulatory T cells in long-lasting Graves disease. Time point noted: persistent/refractory GD, antithyroid drugs over 5 years with positive TRAb. RNA extracted from PBMCs served as the sequencing template. Criteria from the American Thyroid Association guidelines were applied to diagnose Graves' disease. V was pared by 5 bases and J by 3 bases, with 6 bases of the junction left unmatched. Germline values: CDR1 DFQATT, CDR2 SNEGSKA (reference sequence). The CDR3 extends over 14 amino acids. This clonotype has a count of ten or more. Its antigen is unknown. Study-level points and caveats: Persistent disease preferred TRBV28, TRBJ1-2 and TRBJ2-5. Patients with persistent Graves' had lower TCR diversity than newly diagnosed patients.

Arm-PCR of CDR3 regions and iRepertoire HTBI primers were the basis on which TCR beta libraries were built. Methods used by the authors: Across the samples, identification revealed 55 to 80 TRBV and 14 TRBJ segments. TCRdb re-analysed the multiplex PCR reads in MiXCR, keeping a single row per CDR3 protein. The V and J calls, along with clone size, are taken from TCRdb and not from the paper's own processing. The table shows 350,000 to 500,000 distinct CDR3 sequences, with around 20% occurring only once. The material sequenced was peripheral blood mononuclear cells (PBMCs), taken when the disease was refractory, from a patient treated with antithyroid drugs. V gene TRBV20-1 combines with J gene TRBJ1-2; 10 nucleotides align to TRBD1. The sequence came from a female donor with Graves disease. DNA of the CDR3: TGCAGTGCTTCAAGGACAGGGGGGGACTATGGCTACACCTTC. Protein: CSASRTGGDYGYTF.